The 25 T cell receptor beta chains presented below share a single source sample, sequenced in a study of monozygotic twins with inflammatory bowel disease. TCRdb reanalyzed the 5' RACE reads, giving one entry per CDR3 protein sequence and no DNA. The sample's table shows 150,000 or so distinct CDR3 sequences. The sequenced sample consisted of blood. The receptors here all came from a human donor with ulcerative colitis or Crohn's disease, or a healthy co-twin of an affected twin (not recorded which).

The V and J genes are TRBV7-2 and TRBJ1-6. This CDR3 spans 16 amino acids. CDR1 and CDR2 (germline): SGHTA, FQGNSA. CDR3 region: CASTPNGVGYNSPLHF. Supplemented by reference TRBV7-2 and TRBJ1-6, the full variable domain reads GAGVSQSPSNKVTEKGKDVELRCDPISGHTALYWYRQSLGQGLEFLIYFQGNSAPDKSGLPSDRFSAERTGGSVSTLTIQRTQQEDSAVYLCASTPNGVGYNSPLHFGNGTRLTVT.

The chain carries TRBV12-3 or TRBV12-4 and TRBJ2-7; TCRdb calls TRBD1, which cannot be checked without DNA. This CDR3 is built from 15 residues. This CDR3 reads CASSLLGGPRHEQYF.

This CDR3 is CASSHLARNNEQFF. This sequence joins TRBV3-1 and TRBJ2-1. The CDR3 totals 14 residues. Germline loops: CDR1 LGHDT, CDR2 YNNKEL (reference sequence).

The chain uses TRBV5-1 and TRBJ1-1; TCRdb's D call, TRBD1, is unchecked because there is no DNA. This CDR3 spans 15 amino acids. CDR1 and CDR2 (germline): SGHRS, YFSETQ. The CDR3 protein is CASSRGQGMNTEAFF.

The chain combines TRBV7-2 with TRBJ1-3. The length of the CDR3 is 15 residues. The germline V gene encodes CDR1 SGHTA and CDR2 FQGNSA. This CDR3 reads CASSLEPGWINTIYF.

The rearrangement joins TRBV20-1 to TRBJ1-1; TCRdb returns TRBD1, unconfirmable since there is no DNA. CDR3 length equals 13 residues. Germline V gene sequence: CDR1 DFQATT, CDR2 SNEGSKA (reference sequence). The CDR3 here is CSARTGATQEAFF.

This chain's CDR3 is CSAVGGGSTGELFF. This chain connects TRBV20-1 to TRBJ2-2; TCRdb's assignment of TRBD1 cannot be checked, as there is no DNA. The CDR3 length is 14 residues. Looked up from germline, CDR1 is DFQATT and CDR2 is SNEGSKA (reference sequence).

The chain has TRBV6-5 and TRBJ2-3; there is no DNA to check the TCRdb D call of TRBD2. This CDR3 contains 17 residues. The germline V gene has CDR1 MNHEY and CDR2 SVGAGI. The CDR3 sequence: CASSSVGALRGTDTQYF.

The chain recombines TRBV5-4 with TRBJ2-6; TCRdb's D call, TRBD1, is unchecked because there is no DNA. Germline V gene lookup returns CDR1 SGHNT and CDR2 YYREEE (reference sequence). This CDR3 spans 17 amino acids. The CDR3 is CASRRGQGRSGANVLTF.

This rearrangement joins TRBV7-6 to TRBJ2-1; TCRdb's D call of TRBD2 is untestable without DNA. Germline CDR1 and CDR2: SGHVS and FNYEAQ. CDR3 length: 17 amino acids. CDR3 sequence reads: CASSSKTGTRWDNEQFF.

The J gene is TRBJ2-3, the V gene TRBV5-1. Germline assignment: CDR1 SGHRS and CDR2 YFSETQ. This CDR3 spans 13 amino acids. This chain's CDR3 is CASSHTSADTQYF.

This chain connects TRBV29-1 to TRBJ2-2; TCRdb picks TRBD1, but there is no DNA to check that call. Germline lookup yields CDR1 SQVTM and CDR2 ANQGSEA. The CDR3 spans 14 residues. The CDR3 loop is CSVLPGKETGELFF.

This chain uses TRBV19 with TRBJ1-1; the TCRdb call, TRBD1, lacks DNA for checking. Germline CDR1 reads LNHDA; CDR2 reads SQIVND (reference sequence). The CDR3 has 13 residues. This CDR3 is CASNRQGIPEAFF.

The chain carries TRBV6-1 and TRBJ2-2; TCRdb proposes TRBD1, but this gene call is untestable without DNA. CDR1 MNHNS and CDR2 SASEGT come from the germline V gene. The CDR3 length is 16 residues. CDR3 region: CASNKQGALETGELFF.

The chain joins TRBV20-1 to TRBJ2-6; TCRdb designates TRBD1, a call that cannot be tested without DNA. The CDR3 runs 17 residues. CDR1 is DFQATT and CDR2 is SNEGSKA in the germline V gene (reference sequence). The CDR3 sequence: CSARERDRASGANVLTF.

The rearrangement links TRBV29-1 to TRBJ2-1. The CDR3 length is 12 residues. Germline V gene data show CDR1 as SQVTM and CDR2 as ANQGSEA. The CDR3 here is CSVDGRSNEQFF.

The V and J genes are TRBV7-6 and TRBJ1-4. The CDR3 sequence is 11 residues long. Per the germline V gene, CDR1 is SGHVS and CDR2 is FNYEAQ. This chain's CDR3 is CAGRLNEKLFF.

The chain joins TRBV6-1 to TRBJ2-1. Germline V gene lookup returns CDR1 MNHNS and CDR2 SASEGT. The CDR3 has 12 amino acids. CDR3 amino acids: CASSDVYNEQFF.

The V gene is TRBV6-5, the J gene TRBJ1-4. CDR3 length equals 12 residues. Per the germline V gene, CDR1 is MNHEY and CDR2 is SVGAGI. The chain's CDR3 is CASRSQREKLFF.

The chain employs TRBV7-9 and TRBJ2-2. The CDR3 sequence is 16 residues long. Germline V CDR1 and CDR2: SEHNR, FQNEAQ (reference sequence). Here the CDR3 reads CASSLGVTSNTGELFF. Full variable domain (outside the CDR3, taken from reference TRBV7-9 and TRBJ2-2): DTGVSQNPRHKITKRGQNVTFRCDPISEHNRLYWYRQTLGQGPEFLTYFQNEAQLEKSRLLSDRFSAERPKGSFSTLEIQRTEQGDSAMYLCASSLGVTSNTGELFFGEGSRLTVL.

The chain recombines TRBV20-1 with TRBJ2-7; the D gene TCRdb calls, TRBD1, cannot be checked with no DNA. Looked up from germline, CDR1 is DFQATT and CDR2 is SNEGSKA (reference sequence). The CDR3 spans 14 residues. CDR3 amino acids: CSARIQGNVYEQYF.

V gene TRBV5-4 combines with J gene TRBJ2-3; TCRdb indicates TRBD1, and absent DNA this call remains unverified. Germline CDR1 SGHNT, CDR2 YYREEE (reference sequence). The CDR3 extends over 14 amino acids. CDR3 loop: CASSLDRGADTQYF.

The genes are TRBV7-9 and TRBJ2-7; TCRdb calls TRBD1, which cannot be checked without DNA. Germline V gene sequence: CDR1 SEHNR, CDR2 FQNEAQ (reference sequence). The CDR3 has 15 amino acids. CDR3 loop: CASSPSDDRPYEQYF.

The V and J genes are TRBV21-1 and TRBJ1-1; the TCRdb D gene call, TRBD1, has no DNA to confirm it. TRBV21-1 has pseudogene status. CDR3 size: 15 residues. The chain's CDR3 is CASSKDEGENTEAFF.

This chain connects TRBV4-3 to TRBJ2-2. Germline lookup yields CDR1 LGHNA and CDR2 YSLEER. The CDR3 loop spans 13 amino acids. The CDR3 here is CASSQDRSGELFF.